Each of the 2 T cell receptor beta chains below was sequenced from the same sample in a study of T-cell memory formation after mild COVID-19. TCRdb passed the 5' RACE reads through MiXCR, listing each CDR3 protein once. The sample lists about 440,000 distinct CDR3 sequences, around 19% seen once, with 7.5% to 9.5% in the top ten. Material: PBMCs or a T cell subset sorted from them (not recorded which). Every receptor here comes from an adult woman who had mild COVID-19 (a few samples of this study predate the infection). Cell type and time point are not known.

Only a few counts were recorded for this clonotype. The chain joins TRBV5-1 to TRBJ2-3; the D gene is possibly TRBD1 (5 bases). This CDR3 is 14 amino acids long. Germline CDR1 SGHRS, CDR2 YFSETQ. The V gene lost 0 bases and the J gene lost 6 bases, with 11 bases spanning the gap. CDR3 nucleotides: TGCGCCAGCAGCTTGGGACAGATGTGGGATACGCAGTATTTT. Its translation is CASSLGQMWDTQYF.

Points on this clonotype: Given the absence of the conserved phenylalanine or tryptophan at the CDR3 end, a read error is likely. The chain joins TRBV4-3 to TRBJ2-3; D not certain. V lost 0 bases and J 1 base, leaving 8 bases between the germline ends. The CDR3 length is 15 residues. CDR1 and CDR2 from the germline V gene are LGHNA and YSLEER. Here the CDR3 reads CASSQDKRGTDTQYL. DNA of the CDR3: TGCGCCAGCAGCCAAGACAAGAGAGGCACAGATACGCAGTATCTT.